This T cell receptor (beta chain) was obtained from a study of T cell repertoires in cytomegalovirus infection. Across the study: Indications came from public TCR beta signatures; they pointed to CMV infection and to a matching HLA type.

This clonotype was seen at least ten times. No antigen is known for it. Study-level findings and limits: Frequencies of public TCR beta families were cumulated, and this identified carriers of CMV plus the relevant HLA. CMV-specific TCR beta clonotypes restricted by HLA-C were the ones dominating the ex vivo response.

Germline values: CDR1 SEHNR, CDR2 FQNEAQ (reference sequence). The CDR3 covers 14 residues. V was shortened by 1 base and J by 5 bases, with 11 bases between the two germline ends. TCRdb re-called the reads with MiXCR, one entry per CDR3 protein. Of fewer than 400,000 distinct CDR3 sequences listed, 15% to 20% were seen once; the top ten hold around 8.6%. V and J are TRBV7-9 and TRBJ1-1; the D is unclear. The specimen sequenced was PBMCs. This clonotype was sampled from a human donor in good health (CMV status not recorded). Some clones in this sample may be carry-over from other donors' samples. CDR3 loop: CASSLGQMGTEAFF. The CDR3 bases are TGTGCCAGCAGCTTAGGACAAATGGGGACTGAAGCTTTCTTT.